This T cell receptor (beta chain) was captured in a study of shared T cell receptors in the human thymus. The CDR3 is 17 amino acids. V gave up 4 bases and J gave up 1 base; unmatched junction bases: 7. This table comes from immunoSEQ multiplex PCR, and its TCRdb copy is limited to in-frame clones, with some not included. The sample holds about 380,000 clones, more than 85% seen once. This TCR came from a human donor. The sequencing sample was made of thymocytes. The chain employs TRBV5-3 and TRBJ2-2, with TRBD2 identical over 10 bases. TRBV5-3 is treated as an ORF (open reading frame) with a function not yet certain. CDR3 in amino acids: CARSPVGTSVNTGELFF. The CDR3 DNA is TGTGCCAGAAGCCCCGTAGGGACTAGCGTGAACACCGGGGAGCTGTTTTTT.